The present entry profiles one T cell receptor beta chain with its context. What antigen it recognizes has not been identified. Base qualities are not recorded, but no much larger clone differs from it by a single base. The data were taken from a study of blood T cell repertoires in COVID-19 (dated by TCRdb to the early 2020s). At the level of the whole study: Samples from collaborators originated in the United States, Italy and Spain and spanned both the acute and convalescent phases of COVID-19. The prospective study material was composed of cDNA or gDNA derived from T cells, B-cell-depleted T cells, or PBMCs. The dataset comprised deeply sampled blood TCRbeta repertoires from subjects exposed to, actively infected with, or recovered from COVID-19. The repertoires were released in a freely available public database intended as a resource for research on the immune response to SARS-CoV-2. Samples were obtained from the ongoing ImmuneRACE study (first 160 participants) and from over 1,000 subjects provided by 6 global collaborators. Nearly every sample came with metadata listing a de-identified subject ID, COVID-19 status, age in years and sex. Where available, HLA class I and class II types were obtained from metadata supplied by the sample provider rather than from assay-based typing. What the research found in general, with its limitations: Clinical and demographic metadata were provided uncurated, with the amount varying by source and participant.

Each collaborating institution followed its own protocols to collect whole blood in K2EDTA tubes. For TCRbeta analysis, collaborators shipped samples as frozen whole blood, isolated PBMCs, or DNA extracted from either of those sample types. TCRbeta CDR3 regions were amplified from genomic DNA using the immunoSEQ Assay, a bias-controlled multiplex PCR. Per the authors' processing: Nucleated cell counts per sample were estimated from amplification of reference gene primers within the assay. To quantify the absolute abundance of each unique TCRbeta CDR3 rearrangement, sequence reads were collapsed and filtered. For each sample, productive Simpson clonality was calculated as the square root of Simpson's diversity index over productive rearrangements. Here the immuneACCESS table is served through TCRdb, limited to in-frame sequences with V and J called. Missing clones are a known gap in these copies; in checked studies unresolved V genes cover under half, and the rest lacks a known reason. V, J and clone size reflect that table, while D and trimming were determined from the DNA. The sample table holds some 140,000 clones, of which roughly 85% were seen once. The top ten hold roughly 3.5% of the sample.

Sequences were obtained from peripheral blood. The clonotype was recovered from a man in his 60s with acute or convalescent COVID-19.

The nucleotide sequence reads TGTGCCACCAGCTCCCGGGGTCCGACCTACGAGCAGTACTTC. Its translation is CATSSRGPTYEQYF. The rearranged segments are TRBV15 and TRBJ2-7; a tentative D match to TRBD2 spans 5 bases. Relative to germline, V is 5 bases shorter and J is 2 bases shorter, with 13 bases between their ends. As encoded in the germline V gene (reference sequence), CDR1 is LNHNV while CDR2 is YYDKDF. The CDR3 numbers 14 residues from cysteine through phenylalanine. Only the CDR3 part of the read is kept: 42 bases, read in frame from the first base.